Here is one TCR beta chain with its context. Participants came from some 23 US areas, aged roughly 18 to 95 years. Assignments of participants to cohorts depended upon their own reported clinical history. These data belong to a study of blood T cell repertoires in COVID-19. The overall study: Collection of acute and convalescent COVID-19 samples took place in the United States, Italy and Spain. In each case, the material was cDNA or gDNA derived from T cells, B-cell-depleted T cells, or PBMCs.

Sequencing used immunoSEQ multiplex PCR; TCRdb keeps in-frame clones, though not all of them. Of 100,000 to 150,000 clones listed, roughly 90% were seen once; the top ten hold roughly 2.2%. This CDR3 is built from 14 residues. Per germline, CDR1 MDHEN and CDR2 SYDVKM. V lost 2 bases to trimming and J lost 3 bases; unmatched junction nucleotides: 2. J is TRBJ2-7 and V is TRBV28, with TRBD1 matching over 9 bases. This sequence originates from a woman between 50 and 59 years old who had recovered from COVID-19. Sequenced material: PBMCs or T cells enriched from blood (not recorded which). CDR3 sequence (DNA): TGTGCCAGCAGTTTAGGGACAGGGAACTACGAGCAGTACTTC. Translation: CASSLGTGNYEQYF.